These T cell receptor beta chains were read from a single sample in a study of CD8 T cells in Susac syndrome. TCRdb re-derived calls from the immunoSEQ multiplex PCR reads in MiXCR, one entry per CDR3 protein. This repertoire shows 95,000 to 150,000 distinct CDR3 sequences, over 85% found once; its top ten account for roughly 0.091%. Material for sequencing was CD4+ T cells from PBMCs. Receptor source: a human donor in good health. CDR3s include the opening cysteine and the closing phenylalanine or tryptophan. The order of the fields is CDR3 DNA, CDR3 protein, clone size, J gene, V gene, D gene. D genes are given only for firm matches. Size values are once, few and many counts, or a class for expanded clones, and some rows have none.

TGCAGCGTTGAGACAGCGGCGAACACCGGGGAGCTGTTTTTT,CSVETAANTGELFF,NA,TRBJ2-2,TRBV29-1,NA
TGTGCTAGTGGTTTGCCCGGTAGTAGCGGGAGTCAGAATGAGCAGTTCTTC,CASGLPGSSGSQNEQFF,NA,TRBJ2-1,TRBV12-5,TRBD2
TGTGCCAGCAGCTCCCCCGGGACAGGGCTTAATCAGCCCCAGCATTTT,CASSSPGTGLNQPQHF,NA,TRBJ1-5,TRBV7-2,TRBD1
TGCGCCAGCAGCTCCCAGGGGAGTGGGACTGAAGCTTTCTTT,CASSSQGSGTEAFF,NA,TRBJ1-1,TRBV5-1,NA
TGTGCCAGCAGCCTAACCCACATAGATACGCAGTATTTT,CASSLTHIDTQYF,NA,TRBJ2-3,TRBV7-2,NA
TGTGCCAGCAGTTTAACACAGGGCATAGTACTTACTGAAGCTTTCTTT,CASSLTQGIVLTEAFF,NA,TRBJ1-1,TRBV12-3/TRBV12-4,NA
TGTGCCAGCACCGAGGGGCAAAGATCATCCTACAATGAGCAGTTCTTC,CASTEGQRSSYNEQFF,NA,TRBJ2-1,TRBV2,NA
TGCGCCAGCAGCTCGACTAGCCTCCCTTTAAACGGGGAGCTGTTTTTT,CASSSTSLPLNGELFF,NA,TRBJ2-2,TRBV5-1,TRBD2
TGCGCCAGCAGCCAAGATAGACAGACGGAGCAGTACTTC,CASSQDRQTEQYF,few,TRBJ2-7,TRBV4-1,NA
TGTGCCTGGAGTCCGGAGGTTGGCAGGGTAATCGGCACTGAAGCTTTCTTT,CAWSPEVGRVIGTEAFF,NA,TRBJ1-1,TRBV30,NA
TGTGCCAGCAATGTGAGGGCCGCGCAGGAGGGTGAGCAGTTCTTC,CASNVRAAQEGEQFF,NA,TRBJ2-1,TRBV6-1,NA
TGTGCCAGCAGTGGGGACAGGGGGCAGAACTATGGCTACACCTTC,CASSGDRGQNYGYTF,once,TRBJ1-2,TRBV2,TRBD1
TGTGCCAGCTCACCAGGACAGATCTCTGGAAACACCATATATTTT,CASSPGQISGNTIYF,NA,TRBJ1-3,TRBV18,NA
TGTGCCAGCCTCCCAACAAGGGCGTCTAACTATGGCTACACCTTC,CASLPTRASNYGYTF,NA,TRBJ1-2,TRBV7-2,NA
TGTGCCAGTAGGCAGGGACAAGGGGTTTCCTACGAGCAGTACTTC,CASRQGQGVSYEQYF,NA,TRBJ2-7,TRBV19,NA
TGCAGCGTCCCGCGGGGGACAGGGCACACTGAAGCTTTCTTT,CSVPRGTGHTEAFF,NA,TRBJ1-1,TRBV29-1,TRBD1
TGTGCCAGCAGTGAAGGGACTAGCGGGAGTATCCACGAGCAGTACTTC,CASSEGTSGSIHEQYF,NA,TRBJ2-7,TRBV2,TRBD2
TGTGCCAGCAGCTTAGCGCGGACAGGGAGGGAGACCCAGTACTTC,CASSLARTGRETQYF,NA,TRBJ2-5,TRBV7-7,TRBD1